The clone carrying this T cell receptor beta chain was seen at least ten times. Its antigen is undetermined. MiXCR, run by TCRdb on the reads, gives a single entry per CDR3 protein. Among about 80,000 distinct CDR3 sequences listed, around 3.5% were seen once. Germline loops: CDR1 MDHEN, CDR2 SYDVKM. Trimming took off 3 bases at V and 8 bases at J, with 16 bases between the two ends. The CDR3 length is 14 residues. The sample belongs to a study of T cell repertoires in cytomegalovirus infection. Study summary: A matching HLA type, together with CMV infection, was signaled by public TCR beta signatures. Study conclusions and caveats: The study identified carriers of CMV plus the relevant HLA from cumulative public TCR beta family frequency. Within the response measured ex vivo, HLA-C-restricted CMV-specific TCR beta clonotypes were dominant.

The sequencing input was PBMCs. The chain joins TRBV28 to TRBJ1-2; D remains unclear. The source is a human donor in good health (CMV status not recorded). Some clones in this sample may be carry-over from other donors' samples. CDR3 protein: CASSLAGRVRGYTF. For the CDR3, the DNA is TGTGCCAGCAGTTTGGCGGGGAGAGTACGGGGCTACACCTTC.